This TCR beta chain was found in a study of cytomegalovirus exposure and HLA in healthy donors. Looked up from germline, CDR1 is SEHNR and CDR2 is FQNEAQ (reference sequence). The CDR3 has 15 amino acids. Trimming cost V 1 base and J 1 base, with 8 bases left between them. The PCR used 60 Vbeta and 13 Jbeta primers. The data were produced by immunoSEQ multiplex PCR, yet TCRdb's version contains in-frame clones alone and is incomplete. The sample holds 120,000 or so clones, under 12% seen once. Study-wide findings and caveats: It was confirmed in vitro that three of the CMV-associated chains were specific for CMV antigens. Reported findings show TCR beta sequences accurately forecast HLA-A and HLA-B alleles in most subjects. A later analysis showed that HLA-associated TCR beta chains had undergone more clonal expansion than equally common others.

Healthy individuals who donated bone marrow served as the donors. This clone was counted between two and nine times. Its antigen is unknown. The material sequenced was PBMCs. The rearrangement joins TRBV7-9 to TRBJ2-1; weak D call: TRBD1 (5 bases). This TCR was sampled from a woman between 18 and 30 years old in good health and CMV-seropositive. The CDR3 spells CASSLGQGSYNEQFF. CDR3 bases: TGTGCCAGCAGCTTAGGCCAGGGTTCCTACAATGAGCAGTTCTTC.